This TCR beta chain was observed in a study of cytomegalovirus exposure and HLA in healthy donors. To note about this clone: Its specificity is unknown.

With 60 Vbeta and 13 Jbeta primers, the PCR was carried out. Authors' data handling: A later analysis counted 65 million to 90 million unique TCR beta chains, about 10 million shared. Repertoires were generated with immunoSEQ multiplex PCR, while TCRdb's copy carries only in-frame clones and drops some. The DNA was the basis for D and trimming; V, J and clone size are from that table. This table holds about 160,000 clones, approximately 90% found once. This CDR3 has 14 amino acids. Trimming took off 7 bases at V and 8 bases at J, with 20 bases between the two ends. Germline CDR1 LNHDA, CDR2 SQIVND (reference sequence). Broader study findings: Indistinguishable V segments, including TRBV6-2 and TRBV6-3, were excluded.

This TCR came from a woman in her twenties or thirties in good health and CMV-seronegative. The chain recombines TRBV19 with TRBJ1-2, with a possible D match to TRBD1 (5 bases). The sequenced material came from PBMCs. As DNA, the CDR3 is TGTGCCAGTATTAAAATCGACAGCGTCGGAGGCTACACCTTC. Amino acids: CASIKIDSVGGYTF. Supplemented by reference TRBV19 and TRBJ1-2, the full variable domain reads DGGITQSPKYLFRKEGQNVTLSCEQNLNHDAMYWYRQDPGQGLRLIYYSQIVNDFQKGDIAEGYSVSREKKESFPLTVTSAQKNPTAFYLCASIKIDSVGGYTFGSGTRLTVV.